Below are 11 T cell receptor beta chains sequenced from a single sample in a study of technical replicates of blood from a few donors. Here immunoSEQ multiplex PCR was the method, and the copy in TCRdb shows in-frame clones only, minus some. The data hold around 80,000 clones, with 95% to 98% observed a single time. The sequenced sample consisted of T cells isolated from PBMCs. The receptors stem from a human donor in good health.

The CDR3 region has the DNA TGTGCCAGCAGCATACTGGGACAGCCGAACACTGAAGCTTTCTTT. Translated: CASSILGQPNTEAFF. The chain is built from TRBV28 and TRBJ1-1; 7 bases fit TRBD1. From germline, CDR1 is MDHEN and CDR2 SYDVKM. Losses at the gene ends were 6 bases for V and 1 base for J; bases not matched to a gene: 8. There are 15 residues in the CDR3.

The chain links TRBV6-5 to TRBJ1-5; D is unresolved. CDR1 and CDR2 from the germline V gene are MNHEY and SVGAGI. The V and J ends lost 6 bases and 0 bases respectively, with 9 bases between them. The CDR3 spans 14 residues. CDR3 in amino acids: CASRGGGSNQPQHF. DNA for the CDR3: TGTGCCAGCAGGGGTGGAGGTAGCAATCAGCCCCAGCATTTT.

The gene calls are TRBV5-1 and TRBJ1-1, with D hard to call. The germline CDR1 and CDR2 sequences are SGHRS and YFSETQ. V gave up 0 bases and J gave up 3 bases, with 12 bases separating them. The CDR3 loop spans 15 amino acids. DNA of the CDR3: TGCGCCAGCAGCTTGGTGGAGGTTGGGGACACTGAAGCTTTCTTT. Its protein is CASSLVEVGDTEAFF.

This chain connects TRBV6-5 to TRBJ1-1; D is perhaps TRBD1 (5 bases). Germline V gene data show CDR1 as MNHEY and CDR2 as SVGAGI. V was cut by 2 bases and J by 1 base, with 11 bases left in between. The CDR3 extends over 15 amino acids. The CDR3 protein is CASSYRPRGNTEAFF. CDR3 nucleotide sequence: TGTGCCAGCAGTTACCGCCCAAGGGGGAACACTGAAGCTTTCTTT.

The chain is built from TRBV30 and TRBJ1-6; 9 bases map to TRBD1. This CDR3 has 15 amino acids. V lost 3 bases to trimming and J lost 7 bases; unmatched junction nucleotides: 7. Germline lookup yields CDR1 GTSNPN and CDR2 SVGIG (reference sequence). The CDR3 region is CAWSELGQGNSPLHF. The CDR3 DNA reads as TGTGCCTGGAGCGAGCTCGGACAGGGGAATTCACCCCTCCACTTT.

The CDR3 sequence is CASRGLADRGGYEQYF. The CDR3 region has the DNA TGCGCCAGCAGGGGACTAGCGGATAGAGGGGGCTACGAGCAGTACTTC. The rearrangement links TRBV5-1 to TRBJ2-7; 11 bases align to TRBD2. After removal of 5 bases from V and 3 bases from J, the junction contained 10 bases not matched to a gene. The CDR3 totals 16 residues. Germline V gene data show CDR1 as SGHRS and CDR2 as YFSETQ.

The gene calls are TRBV18 and TRBJ1-6; 9 bases line up with TRBD1. Germline V gene lookup returns CDR1 KGHSH and CDR2 LQKENI. V lost 6 bases and J lost 0; bases outside the gene matches: 12. The CDR3 is made up of 19 amino acids. The CDR3 nucleotides are TGTGCCAGCTCTCAGGACAGGGGTCCTGAGAGCTCCTATAATTCACCCCTCCACTTT. Its protein is CASSQDRGPESSYNSPLHF.

V is TRBV19 and J is TRBJ1-1; tentative D call: TRBD1 (6 bases). This CDR3 region has 13 residues. V lost 5 bases to trimming and J lost 6 bases, with 13 bases between them. Per germline, CDR1 LNHDA and CDR2 SQIVND (reference sequence). The CDR3 region is CASSPRDTAEAFF. CDR3 DNA sequence: TGTGCCAGTAGTCCCCGGGACACGGCTGAAGCTTTCTTT. Full variable domain (missing parts from reference TRBV19 and TRBJ1-1): DGGITQSPKYLFRKEGQNVTLSCEQNLNHDAMYWYRQDPGQGLRLIYYSQIVNDFQKGDIAEGYSVSREKKESFPLTVTSAQKNPTAFYLCASSPRDTAEAFFGQGTRLTVV.

The rearrangement joins TRBV5-5 to TRBJ1-1; D gene unclear. This CDR3 is built from 14 residues. V gave up 6 bases and J gave up 5 bases, with 17 bases separating them. The germline gives CDR1 SGHKS, CDR2 YYEKEE (reference sequence). In DNA form, the CDR3 reads TGTGCCAGCACCCTCGCGGGGTTGCGGACTGAAGCTTTCTTT. This encodes CASTLAGLRTEAFF. Filled out from reference TRBV5-5 and TRBJ1-1, the complete variable domain reads DAGVTQSPTHLIKTRGQQVTLRCSPISGHKSVSWYQQVLGQGPQFIFQYYEKEERGRGNFPDRFSARQFPNYSSELNVNALLLGDSALYLCASTLAGLRTEAFFGQGTRLTVV.

This clone was counted a single time. The chain is built from TRBV4-1 and TRBJ2-3; D is ambiguous. V was trimmed by 0 bases and J by 6 bases, leaving 7 bases between them. Germline V lookup: CDR1 MGHRA, CDR2 YSYEKL. The CDR3 runs 13 residues. The CDR3 DNA reads TGCGCCAGCAGCCAAGAGGGCGCGGATACGCAGTATTTT. Protein: CASSQEGADTQYF.

This chain links TRBV6-4 with TRBJ1-5; D ambiguous. The CDR3 is 13 amino acids. CDR1 and CDR2 from the germline V gene are MRHNA and SNTAGT. Deletions cut 4 bases from V and 4 bases from J, with 8 bases between. CDR3 protein: CASSGQVNQPQHF. In nucleotides, the CDR3 is TGTGCCAGCAGTGGTCAGGTGAATCAGCCCCAGCATTTT.